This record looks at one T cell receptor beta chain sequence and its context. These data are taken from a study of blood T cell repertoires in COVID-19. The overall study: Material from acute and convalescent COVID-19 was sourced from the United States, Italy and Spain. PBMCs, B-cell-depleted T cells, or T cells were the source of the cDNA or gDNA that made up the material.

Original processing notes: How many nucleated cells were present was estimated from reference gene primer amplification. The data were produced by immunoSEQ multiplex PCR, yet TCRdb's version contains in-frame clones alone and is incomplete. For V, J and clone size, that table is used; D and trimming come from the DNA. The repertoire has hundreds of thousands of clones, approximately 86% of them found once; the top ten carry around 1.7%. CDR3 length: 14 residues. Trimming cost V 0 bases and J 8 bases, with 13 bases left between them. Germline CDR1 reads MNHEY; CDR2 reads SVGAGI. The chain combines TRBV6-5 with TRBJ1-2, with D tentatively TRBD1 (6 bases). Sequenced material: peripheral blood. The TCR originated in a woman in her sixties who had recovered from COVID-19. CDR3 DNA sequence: TGTGCCAGCAGTTACTCCCAGGGGATTAAGGGCTACACCTTC. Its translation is CASSYSQGIKGYTF.